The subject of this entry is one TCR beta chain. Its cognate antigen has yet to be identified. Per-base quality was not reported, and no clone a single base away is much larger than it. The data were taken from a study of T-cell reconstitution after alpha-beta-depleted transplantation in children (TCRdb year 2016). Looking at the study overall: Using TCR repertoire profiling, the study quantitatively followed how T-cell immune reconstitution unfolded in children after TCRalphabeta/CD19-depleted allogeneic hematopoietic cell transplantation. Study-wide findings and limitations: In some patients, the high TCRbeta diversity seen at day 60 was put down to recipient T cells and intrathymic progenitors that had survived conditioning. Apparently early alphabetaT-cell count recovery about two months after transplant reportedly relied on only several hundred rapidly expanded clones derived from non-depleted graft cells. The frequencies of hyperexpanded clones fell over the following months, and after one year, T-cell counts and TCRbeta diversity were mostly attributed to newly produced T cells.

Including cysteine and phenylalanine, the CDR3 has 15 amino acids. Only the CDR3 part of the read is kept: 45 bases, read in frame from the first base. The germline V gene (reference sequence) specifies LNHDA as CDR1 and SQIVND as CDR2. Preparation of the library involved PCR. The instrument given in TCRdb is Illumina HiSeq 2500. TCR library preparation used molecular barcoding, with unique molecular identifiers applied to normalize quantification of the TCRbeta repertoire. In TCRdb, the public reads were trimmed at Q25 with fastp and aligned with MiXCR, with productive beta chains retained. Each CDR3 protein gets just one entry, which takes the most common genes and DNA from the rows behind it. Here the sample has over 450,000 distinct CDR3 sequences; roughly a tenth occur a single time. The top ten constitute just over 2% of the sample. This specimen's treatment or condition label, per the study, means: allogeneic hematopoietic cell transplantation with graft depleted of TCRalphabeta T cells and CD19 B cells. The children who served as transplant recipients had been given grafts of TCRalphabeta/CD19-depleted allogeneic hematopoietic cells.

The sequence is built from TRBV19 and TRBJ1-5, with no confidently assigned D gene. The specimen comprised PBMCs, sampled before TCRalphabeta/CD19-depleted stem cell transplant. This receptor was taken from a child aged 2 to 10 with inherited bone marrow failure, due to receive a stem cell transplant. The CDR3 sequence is CASVLGVNSNQPQHF. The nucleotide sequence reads TGTGCTAGTGTCCTCGGGGTGAATAGCAATCAGCCCCAGCATTTT.